The entry that follows covers one T cell receptor beta chain sequence. As yet, its antigen is unknown. The data stem from a study of cytomegalovirus exposure and HLA in healthy donors. Study summary: The same platform was used for the roughly 120 validation repertoires as for the 650 to 700 first-cohort repertoires, as reported in a later analysis.

The CDR3 totals 14 residues. Germline CDR1 LNHDA, CDR2 SQIVND (reference sequence). V gave up 6 bases and J gave up 4 bases, with 13 bases separating them. Broader study findings: Rarity characterized most TCR sequences, yet some public TCRs appeared in many donors. One later analysis, an examination of the 120 validation repertoires, found that first-cohort TCR clusters tended to co-occur in them.

The donors were members of the validation cohort, which comprised 120 subjects and was separate from the first cohort of 666 subjects. Using immunoSEQ multiplex PCR, the repertoire was profiled, and TCRdb retains in-frame clones only, with some absent. Among roughly 49,000 clones listed, about 94% were seen once. The gene calls are TRBV19 and TRBJ1-3, with D perhaps TRBD1 (6 bases). This receptor was identified in a woman aged 18-29 years in good health and CMV-seropositive. Sequenced sample: PBMCs. CDR3 in DNA: TGTGCCAGTAGACACAGGGCCGAGGGAAACACCATATATTTT. Its protein product is CASRHRAEGNTIYF.